Below, 6 T cell receptor beta chains from the same sample are listed, as sequenced in a study of T cells in Graves' hyperthyroidism and ophthalmopathy. Amplified TCR beta CDR3 regions came from RNA transcripts. A first-round RT-PCR of the TCR CDR3 used the HTBI primer set. TCRdb ran MiXCR on the multiplex PCR reads and lists one entry per CDR3 protein. The top ten clones hold under 20% of a sample with 500,000 to 600,000 distinct CDR3 sequences, about 45% of them seen once. Sequences were obtained from peripheral blood or thyroid tissue (not recorded which). Every receptor here comes from an adult woman with Graves' disease, either hyperthyroidism or ophthalmopathy (not recorded which).

This clonotype was counted at least ten times. The rearrangement links TRBV19 to TRBJ2-2; no clear D gene. This CDR3 is 14 amino acids long. Deletions cut 5 bases from V and 4 bases from J, with 11 bases between. CDR1 is LNHDA and CDR2 is SQIVND in the germline V gene (reference sequence). This CDR3 reads CASSPLWGTGELFF. The CDR3 coding sequence is TGTGCCAGTAGTCCTCTATGGGGCACCGGGGAGCTGTTTTTT.

Comment on this clonotype: A read error is possible here, since a much larger clone lies one base away. This chain links TRBV10-3 with TRBJ1-1; 7 bases match TRBD1. With V trimmed by 8 bases and J by 4 bases, 7 bases remained unmatched. Per the germline V gene, CDR1 is ENHRY and CDR2 is SYGVKD. The CDR3 consists of 13 residues. The CDR3 is CAIQGQEGTEAFF. CDR3 nucleotide sequence: TGTGCCATCCAAGGACAGGAAGGCACTGAAGCTTTCTTT.

This clonotype has only a few counts. The chain has TRBV5-1 and TRBJ2-5, with a tentative D call TRBD1 (6 bases). Trimming removed 2 bases at V and 0 bases at J, with 14 bases between. This CDR3 spans 16 amino acids. The germline CDR1 and CDR2 sequences are SGHRS and YFSETQ. The CDR3 loop is CASSFSRDRYQETQYF. The CDR3 DNA reads as TGCGCCAGCAGCTTTAGCCGAGACAGGTACCAAGAGACCCAGTACTTC.

This clonotype has only one observation. The chain combines TRBV29-1 with TRBJ2-2; D unresolved. Trimming cost V 6 bases and J 3 bases, with 14 bases left between them. Per the germline V gene, CDR1 is SQVTM and CDR2 is ANQGSEA. The CDR3 runs to 14 residues. The CDR3 coding sequence is TGCAGCGTCTCCGCCAAGGGTGACACCGGGGAGCTGTTTTTT. It is translated as CSVSAKGDTGELFF.

This clonotype was recorded at least ten times. The chain links TRBV19 to TRBJ1-3; no clear D gene. The length of the CDR3 is 15 residues. Germline CDR1 LNHDA, CDR2 SQIVND (reference sequence). The V gene lost 6 bases and the J gene lost 0 bases, with 12 bases spanning the gap. The CDR3 DNA sequence: TGTGCCAGTAGAAGATCAGGTTCCTCTGGAAACACCATATATTTT. Its protein is CASRRSGSSGNTIYF.

This rearrangement joins TRBV10-3 to TRBJ2-5, with D unresolved. Trimming removed 4 bases at V and 5 bases at J, with 11 bases between. The CDR3 sequence is 13 residues long. Germline lookup yields CDR1 ENHRY and CDR2 SYGVKD. This chain's CDR3 is CAISAETCETQYF. The CDR3 DNA is TGTGCCATCAGTGCAGAGACCTGTGAGACCCAGTACTTC.